These T cell receptor beta chains were read from a single sample in a study of response to subunit inactivated influenza vaccine. A single record per CDR3 protein comes from TCRdb applying MiXCR to the RT-PCR reads. The sample carries more than 400,000 distinct CDR3 sequences, roughly 11% recorded once. The material sequenced was PBMCs from blood, taken around seven weeks after vaccination. These receptors all come from a man between 50 and 59 years old who received an inactivated influenza vaccine. The CDR3 runs from the conserved cysteine through the conserved F or W. A D gene is named only where the DNA matches it firmly. The size entry is marked missing in some rows and otherwise reads once, few, many or a size class.

d_gene: TRBD2
j_gene: TRBJ2-1
v_gene: TRBV5-1
abundance: .
CDR3nt: TGCGCCAGCAGCTTGTTACTAGCGGGCCCCAATGAGCAGTTCTTC
CDR3aa: CASSLLLAGPNEQFF

d_gene: TRBD1
j_gene: TRBJ1-6
v_gene: TRBV5-1
abundance: many
CDR3nt: TGCGCCAGCAGCTCGCGGACAGGGGGCGCGGATTCACCCCTCCACTTT
CDR3aa: CASSSRTGGADSPLHF

d_gene: .
j_gene: TRBJ2-7
v_gene: TRBV21-1
abundance: few
CDR3nt: TGTGCCAGTCCGACTAGCCCTCACGAGCAGTACTTC
CDR3aa: CASPTSPHEQYF

d_gene: .
j_gene: TRBJ1-5
v_gene: TRBV3-1
abundance: .
CDR3nt: TGTGCCAGCAGCCAAGGTGGGGGGAGCCAGCCCCAGCATTTT
CDR3aa: CASSQGGGSQPQHF

d_gene: .
j_gene: TRBJ2-5
v_gene: TRBV24-1
abundance: few
CDR3nt: TGTGCCACCAGTGACTCGGGACGGCAAGAGACCCAGTACTTC
CDR3aa: CATSDSGRQETQYF

d_gene: .
j_gene: TRBJ1-5
v_gene: TRBV5-6
abundance: few
CDR3nt: TGTGCCAGCAGCCGTGAGAAGTATCAGCCCCAGCATTTT
CDR3aa: CASSREKYQPQHF

d_gene: .
j_gene: TRBJ2-1
v_gene: TRBV11-2
abundance: .
CDR3nt: TGTGCCAGCAGCTCCCGGCCAGATAACTACAATGAGCAGTTCTTC
CDR3aa: CASSSRPDNYNEQFF

d_gene: .
j_gene: TRBJ2-7
v_gene: TRBV5-5
abundance: few
CDR3nt: TGTGCCAGCAGCTTGACAGGGCACGGCCCCTACGAGCAGTACTTC
CDR3aa: CASSLTGHGPYEQYF

d_gene: .
j_gene: TRBJ2-3
v_gene: TRBV11-1
abundance: .
CDR3nt: TGTGCCAGCAGCACGACAATACCCACCCTTATCTTTAGCACAGATACGCAGTATTTT
CDR3aa: CASSTTIPTLIFSTDTQYF

d_gene: .
j_gene: TRBJ2-3
v_gene: TRBV5-6
abundance: .
CDR3nt: TGTGCCAGCAGCTTTAGGAGGGGTAGCACAGATACGCAGTATTTT
CDR3aa: CASSFRRGSTDTQYF

d_gene: .
j_gene: TRBJ2-1
v_gene: TRBV4-2
abundance: .
CDR3nt: TGTGCCAGCAGCCAAGAGACAAGGAATGAGCAGTTCTTC
CDR3aa: CASSQETRNEQFF

d_gene: TRBD2
j_gene: TRBJ2-5
v_gene: TRBV7-7
abundance: few
CDR3nt: TGTGCTAGCAGCTTATCAGCGGGGCTTCAAGAGACCCAGTACTTC
CDR3aa: CASSLSAGLQETQYF

d_gene: .
j_gene: TRBJ1-5
v_gene: TRBV20-1
abundance: .
CDR3nt: TGCAGTGCTAGAAATCTAAGGAGAACAAATCAGCCCCAGCATTTT
CDR3aa: CSARNLRRTNQPQHF

d_gene: TRBD1
j_gene: TRBJ2-1
v_gene: TRBV18
abundance: .
CDR3nt: TGTGCCAGCTCACCACCATTACAGGGGGCCGACAATGAGCAGTTCTTC
CDR3aa: CASSPPLQGADNEQFF

d_gene: .
j_gene: TRBJ2-7
v_gene: TRBV4-3
abundance: .
CDR3nt: TGCGCCAGCAGCCAACTGCTGAGCTCCTACGAGCAGTACTTC
CDR3aa: CASSQLLSSYEQYF

d_gene: TRBD1
j_gene: TRBJ2-1
v_gene: TRBV6-2/TRBV6-3
abundance: many
CDR3nt: TGTGCCAGCAGTCAGGGGGCTGAGCAGTTCTTC
CDR3aa: CASSQGAEQFF

d_gene: .
j_gene: TRBJ2-2
v_gene: TRBV20-1
abundance: many
CDR3nt: TGCAGTGCTAGACCTAGTTACACCGGGGAGCTGTTTTTT
CDR3aa: CSARPSYTGELFF

d_gene: .
j_gene: TRBJ2-7
v_gene: TRBV3-1
abundance: .
CDR3nt: TGTGCCAGCAGCCAAGATCATGAGACAGAGACAGTCTACGAGCAGTACTTC
CDR3aa: CASSQDHETETVYEQYF

d_gene: .
j_gene: TRBJ2-7
v_gene: TRBV10-3
abundance: many
CDR3nt: TGTGCCATCAGCCCGTGGACAGCCCGCTCCTACGAGCAGTACTTC
CDR3aa: CAISPWTARSYEQYF

d_gene: .
j_gene: TRBJ2-7
v_gene: TRBV2
abundance: many
CDR3nt: TGTGCCAGCAGACAGGGTCCCTACGAGCAGTACTTC
CDR3aa: CASRQGPYEQYF

d_gene: TRBD2
j_gene: TRBJ2-1
v_gene: TRBV27
abundance: few
CDR3nt: TGTGCCAGCAGTTCTTTATCCTTGACTAGCTCGGAAGGGGACAATGAGCAGTTCTTC
CDR3aa: CASSSLSLTSSEGDNEQFF

d_gene: TRBD2
j_gene: TRBJ2-7
v_gene: TRBV6-1
abundance: few
CDR3nt: TGTGCCAGCAGCCTAACTAGCGGCCCCTCCTACGAGCAGTACTTC
CDR3aa: CASSLTSGPSYEQYF